The rows below give T cell receptor beta chains drawn from one sample of a study of blood T cell repertoires in COVID-19. Produced via immunoSEQ multiplex PCR; TCRdb's table is partial and in-frame only. The sample carries 310,000 or so clones, 70% to 90% recorded once. The specimen sequenced was PBMCs or T cells enriched from blood (not recorded which). These receptors were obtained from a woman in her twenties or thirties who had recovered from COVID-19. The CDR3 runs from the conserved cysteine through the conserved F or W.

len,v_gene,CDR3aa
15,TRBV7-2,CASSLRTGSGTEAFF
14,TRBV6-2/TRBV6-3,CASSYAGSVYGYTF
18,TRBV4-1,CASSIRSIDRVPNTEAFF
13,TRBV7-8,CASSLAGGNTIYF
15,TRBV5-4,CASSLRTGGNTEAFF
15,TRBV9,CASSWMTEASSEAFF
11,TRBV2,CASSVGVEAFF
14,TRBV29-1,CSAQLQGRGETQYF
15,TRBV9,CASSTRQGAGGELFF
14,TRBV30,CAWSAGGRGTEAFF
15,TRBV2,CASSDTGIPTDTQYF
15,TRBV6-2/TRBV6-3,CASSRQGAGNQPQHF
13,TRBV11-2,CASSSSGSNEQFF
13,TRBV6-5,CASEVAARYGYTF
14,TRBV6-5,CASSYVASGNTIYF
10,TRBV6-5,CASARETQYF
17,TRBV6-4,CASSDSPFGQGDTEAFF
15,TRBV11-3,CASSWGLGNTGELFF
15,TRBV10-3,CAIKAGPPESYGYTF
11,TRBV7-9,CASSFGDEAFF
15,TRBV11-2,CASSLSGGYLNEQFF
12,TRBV6-5,CASSSLNQPQHF
14,TRBV27,CASSYSQGNYEQYF
15,TRBV6-5,CASSHRDRGLDEAFF
17,TRBV14,CASSQGSGQYLNEKLFF
16,TRBV11-2,CASSSPGVSGANVLTF
16,TRBV3-1/TRBV3-2,CASSRTSGGHYNEQFF
12,TRBV29-1,CSVDRVQETQYF
15,TRBV24-1,CATSDLSRPENEQFF
15,TRBV5-1,CASSQGTANTGELFF
14,TRBV20-1,CSASFQTANYGYTF
15,TRBV4-3,CASSPSTSVDYEQYF
13,TRBV7-9,CASSLGTTSTIYF
17,TRBV19,CASSMATGAKGNQPQHF
15,TRBV5-6,CASSFAAGYNSPLHF
14,TRBV28,CASSSTGTGNTIYF
12,TRBV6-5,CASAGSLYGYTF
14,TRBV6-5,CASRGRTGARGYTF
14,TRBV10-3,CAISSIGRDGELFF
20,TRBV4-3,CASSHPLRGGQVLMNTEAFF
11,TRBV12-3/TRBV12-4,CATSAGLGAFF
14,TRBV11-2,CASSPGTANTEAFF
14,TRBV6-5,CASSLDISYNEQFF
16,TRBV14,CASSQVGGRVDYGYTF
14,TRBV7-9,CASSLRGAKNIQYF
16,TRBV19,CASSAEASGQIYEQYF
15,TRBV27,CASSLKWSLNTEAFF